Here is one T cell receptor beta chain with its context. Its antigen specificity is not known. There are no base qualities to consult, and no much larger clone falls within one base. This record comes from a study of T cell responses to AZD1222 COVID-19 vaccine (dated by TCRdb to the early 2020s). Study-wide context: TCR sequencing was performed for approximately 240 trial participants, of whom 200 to 210 were given two doses of AZD1222 and around 25 were given two doses of MenACWY control vaccine. Trial participants were enrolled by age into 18-55, 56-69 and 70-plus year subgroups, with about 150, 27 and 61 TCR-sequenced participants respectively. Overall study results and their limits: No day 14 peak-response samples were available, so repertoires were characterized only after the peak T cell response. The vaccine-associated CD4 TCRs covered the entire spike protein, and the dominant responses fell in regions 160-218 and 743-854. Spike-specific TCR breadth and depth rose significantly after two AZD1222 doses compared with day 0 and with MenACWY recipients. Reportedly, almost half of the unique spike-specific TCRs recognized epitopes lying outside the regions that are mutated in the B.1.351 and B.1.1.7 variants. The 56-69-year group was small, and its depth increase did not reach significance, likely because of low power. Conclusions about previously exposed vaccinees are limited because only 5 or 6 AZD1222 recipients were SARS-CoV-2 seropositive at baseline. Participants were mostly white British and included more females than males, and it was suggested by the authors that clonal diversity may have been underestimated.

This specimen's time point label, interpreted: about 28 days (+/-7) after the second vaccine dose. AZD1222 recipients with second doses at about 4 weeks or about 12 weeks were pooled, because spike-specific TCR depth and breadth did not differ between schedules. Vaccinee samples came from UK trials COV001 and COV002, including a single-blind randomized controlled phase 2/3 trial of AZD1222 (ChAdOx1 nCoV-19) in healthy adults. Trial participant PBMC samples were collected at day 0 and day 28 after the second dose for TCRbeta chain sequencing. The V end loses 3 bases and the J end loses 7 bases, and a stretch of 13 bases separates them. In the germline V gene (reference sequence), CDR1 corresponds to MNHEY and CDR2 to SMNVEV. The CDR3 runs 13 residues from the cysteine to the phenylalanine. The only DNA kept is the CDR3, 39 bases in frame from the first base. The CDR3 regions of human TCRbeta chains were analyzed by immunosequencing. For the original study's pipeline: TCRs in the repertoires were compared against a reference library of SARS-CoV-2-specific TCRs that had been generated with the MIRA antigen-specificity platform. Breadth was defined as the fraction of unique TCRs that were SARS-CoV-2-associated, and depth was defined as the fraction of total T cells that were SARS-CoV-2-associated. Using the MIRA data, every spike-specific TCR was mapped to the spike region that the TCR reacted to and assigned to either a CD4 or a CD8 class. Log10-transformed breadth and depth values were compared by one-way ANOVA with Sidak's multiple comparisons tests. Not all clones reach the TCRdb copy of this immuneACCESS table, which keeps in-frame sequences only. Checked studies attribute under half of the gap to unresolved V genes and leave the rest unexplained. The DNA gave D and trimming, while V, J and clone size come from that table. Present in this sample are tens of thousands of clones, around 87% of which were seen just once. The ten top clones hold 12% of the sample.

The specimen comprised peripheral blood, sampled 28 days after the second AZD1222 dose. The TCR comes from an adult who received the AZD1222 COVID-19 vaccine. This chain is built from TRBV27 and TRBJ2-7; tentative D gene TRBD2, with 5 bases matching. The sequenced DNA: TGTGCCAGCAGTTTCGGGCCGGACTGGGAGCAGTACTTC. Its protein reads: CASSFGPDWEQYF.